This TCR beta chain was retrieved from a study of T-cell reconstitution after alpha-beta-depleted transplantation in children. Construction of the TCRbeta library involved unique molecular identifiers. TCRdb reanalysed the PCR reads using MiXCR and keeps one entry per CDR3 protein. The sample consists of 110,000 or so distinct CDR3 sequences, almost 6.5% of them appearing once. The CDR3 totals 16 residues. Germline loops: CDR1 LGHNA, CDR2 YNFKEQ. The V gene end was trimmed by 1 base and the J gene end by 12 bases; junction bases not matched to a gene: 15. Ten or more counts support this clonotype. The TCR sequence derives from a male patient under 10 years old who had a stem cell transplant for acute lymphoblastic leukemia, so the T cells may come from the graft donor. Sequencing used PBMCs, mostly from graft donor cells, obtained 360 days after TCRalphabeta/CD19-depleted stem cell transplant. The rearrangement joins TRBV4-2 to TRBJ2-4; 7 nucleotides agree with TRBD2. This chain's CDR3 is CASSQASLAMGNGQYF. The CDR3 region has the DNA TGTGCCAGCAGCCAAGCGTCACTAGCGATGGGGAACGGTCAGTACTTC.